Included here is one T cell receptor (beta chain) sequence, with context. Which antigen it targets is not known. No clone much larger than this one lies a single base away; base qualities are absent. The sample belongs to a study of CD8 T cell repertoires and HIV-1 epitope variants (dated by TCRdb to the early 2020s). Background for the entire study: T cells were stimulated in separate culture wells with each of twenty-five peptides representing autologous and known Gag and Nef epitope variants. Control conditions included a CMV, EBV and flu peptide pool, the Ebola AY9 epitope as negative control, and a no-peptide well. The epitopes tested covered three Gag epitope families plus Nef HW9 and YT9. Using the EasySep Human T Cell Enrichment Kit, T cells were enriched and then co-cultured with an equal number of autologous T cell-negative cells acting as antigen-presenting cells. The cultures were grown for approximately ten days in IMDM with gentamicin, and half of the media was changed on days 3 and 7 with IL-2, IL-7 and IL-15 added. An aliquot of 1M T cells was set aside as an uncultured baseline condition, separate from the 83 T cell cultures. Running each culture condition in triplicate, except for one peptide done in duplicate, gave a total of some 80 T cell cultures.

Sequencing of TCR beta CDR3 regions was done on the immunoSEQ platform at survey depth. The QIAamp DNA micro kit was used to extract genomic DNA from every cultured and uncultured CD8+ T cell population. Concerning the study's data processing: Samples with fewer than 5,000 productive reads were excluded, resulting in the removal of about 7% of the roughly 75 HIV peptide-stimulated cultures. Sequences were trimmed to CDR3 by a MANAFEST web app, and nonproductive sequences, CDR3s under 5 amino acids, and sequences not starting with C or ending with F/W were removed. Antigen-specific clonotypes had to expand in at least 2 of 3 replicates versus no-peptide control at FDR 0.01, only within one epitope family. A specific clonotype also had to show a frequency at least fivefold higher than in wells stimulated with peptides from other epitope families. TCRdb obtained this table from immuneACCESS and retained in-frame rearrangements with V and J assigned. These tables miss some clones; where compared with another copy, unresolved V genes account for less than half of the shortfall, and the remainder is unexplained. The V and J calls and clone size come from that table; D and trimming were worked out from the DNA. Across this sample there are roughly 5,000 clones, with more than 55% seen only once. The ten largest clones represent around 36% of the sample.

Overall study outcomes, separate from this receptor: The assay identified only TCR beta chains and indicated proliferation to antigen, not T cell function or cytokine profile. Five clonotypes recognized the Nef KF9 family and one clonotype recognized the HW9 family, while no responses to the TAALDMSHF plasma variant were seen. Of the nine antigen-specific TCR beta clonotypes identified, roughly six appeared cross-reactive for autologous or known escape epitope variants.

The EasySep Human CD8+ T Cell Enrichment Kit was used on day 10 to isolate CD8+ T cells from every culture. Input material: cultured CD8+ T cells derived from PBMCs. The source of this sequence is a male donor with HIV.

The DNA sequence follows: TGTGCCAGTAGTAAGGTCCGGGCGTCCTATAATTCACCCCTCCACTTT. This sequence encodes CASSKVRASYNSPLHF. The V gene is TRBV19 and the J gene is TRBJ1-6, with the identity of the D gene unclear. V sheds 4 bases and J sheds 1 base, leaving 11 bases between their ends. The CDR3 goes from the cysteine to the phenylalanine over 16 residues. CDR3 DNA is the only sequence kept; it has 48 bases, read in frame from the first base. The germline V gene (reference sequence) gives CDR1 as LNHDA and CDR2 as SQIVND.